These 10 T cell receptor beta chains share one sample of origin, sequenced in a study of a mutant IDH1 vaccine in newly diagnosed glioma. These TCRs' antigens remain unknown. Here immunoSEQ multiplex PCR was the method, and the copy in TCRdb shows in-frame clones only, minus some. The sample lists some 35,000 clones, 75% seen once, with approximately 9.1% in the top ten. Time point defined: week 47, end of study. Doses of 300 ug of mutant IDH1 20-mer peptide were given with topical imiquimod. The material sequenced was PBMCs, taken from a glioma patient whose treatment included an IDH1 peptide vaccine. The receptors originated from a man in his forties or fifties with glioma.

The chain carries TRBV23-1 and TRBJ2-7; TRBD1 aligns across 11 bases. TRBV23-1 is annotated as an ORF whose role is uncertain. V shed 8 bases and J 6 bases; nucleotides not matched to a gene: 6. This CDR3 comprises 13 residues. CDR3 protein: CASAGQGACEQYV. The CDR3, as DNA: TGCGCCAGCGCCGGACAGGGGGCCTGCGAGCAGTACGTC.

V and J are TRBV2 and TRBJ2-2; 9 bases align to TRBD2. The V gene's germline CDR1 is SNHLY and CDR2 FYNNEI. The V and J ends lost 4 bases and 7 bases, in that order; junction bases with no gene match: 10. The length of the CDR3 is 16 residues. In DNA form, the CDR3 reads TGTGCCAGCAGTGTTCGCGGCGGGAGGGAAGTCGGGGAGCTGTTTTTT. Translated, it gives CASSVRGGREVGELFF.

The chain is built from TRBV29-1 and TRBJ2-3; 7 bases line up with TRBD1. CDR1 and CDR2 from the germline V gene are SQVTM and ANQGSEA. With V trimmed by 8 bases and J by 11 bases, 7 bases remained unmatched. CDR3 length: 10 amino acids. CDR3 sequence (DNA): TGCAGCACTACGACAGGGCTGCAGTATTTT. Amino acids: CSTTTGLQYF.

This sequence joins TRBV19 and TRBJ2-3, with 11 nucleotides matching TRBD1. J gave up 0 bases and V 5 bases, and 4 bases lay outside the gene matches. The CDR3 runs to 16 residues. Per germline, CDR1 LNHDA and CDR2 SQIVND (reference sequence). The CDR3 sequence is CASSPWTGGSTDTQYF. The CDR3 region has the DNA TGTGCCAGTAGTCCCTGGACAGGGGGCAGCACAGATACGCAGTATTTT. The variable domain in full, completed from reference TRBV19 and TRBJ2-3, reads DGGITQSPKYLFRKEGQNVTLSCEQNLNHDAMYWYRQDPGQGLRLIYYSQIVNDFQKGDIAEGYSVSREKKESFPLTVTSAQKNPTAFYLCASSPWTGGSTDTQYFGPGTRLTVL.

This chain joins TRBV4-1 and TRBJ2-1; D not certain. This CDR3 spans 13 amino acids. Trimming removed 4 bases from V and 8 bases from J, with 12 bases in between. Germline CDR1 reads MGHRA; CDR2 reads YSYEKL. Here the CDR3 reads CASSRQTQDEQFF. Written as DNA, the CDR3 is TGCGCCAGCAGCCGCCAGACCCAAGATGAGCAGTTCTTC.

The rearrangement joins TRBV5-4 to TRBJ2-7; D is perhaps TRBD1 (5 bases). The V gene's germline CDR1 is SGHNT and CDR2 YYREEE (reference sequence). The CDR3 covers 15 residues. V lost 0 bases to trimming and J lost 3 bases, with 13 bases between them. In DNA form, the CDR3 reads TGTGCCAGCAGCTTGGGGGGCTCGCCGGTCTACGAGCAGTACTTC. This encodes CASSLGGSPVYEQYF.

This clone was seen more than once but under ten times. CDR3 region: CASSPGTSGRPTDTQYF. The CDR3 DNA sequence: TGTGCCAGCAGCCCCGGGACTAGCGGGAGACCCACAGATACGCAGTATTTT. The chain joins TRBV7-6 to TRBJ2-3; 14 nucleotides line up with TRBD2. J was trimmed by 2 bases and V by 5 bases; bases with no gene match: 6. The CDR3 consists of 17 residues. Germline CDR1 and CDR2: SGHVS and FNYEAQ.

The chain couples TRBV6-4 to TRBJ2-3; D may be TRBD2 (5 bases). Trimming cost V 0 bases and J 3 bases, with 16 bases left between them. Per germline, CDR1 MRHNA and CDR2 SNTAGT. The CDR3 length is 17 residues. The DNA of the CDR3 is TGTGCCAGCAGTGACTCTATTGTGGGAGTTGGTACAGATACGCAGTATTTT. Residues: CASSDSIVGVGTDTQYF.

This clone came up once. The genes are TRBV18 and TRBJ2-7; 9 bases are a match to TRBD1. This CDR3 is 15 amino acids long. Per the germline V gene, CDR1 is KGHSH and CDR2 is LQKENI. The ends lost 3 bases at V and 5 bases at J; junction bases unmatched: 8. The CDR3: CASSPRTTGGHEQYF. The CDR3 DNA reads TGTGCCAGCTCACCCCGGACCACAGGGGGCCACGAGCAGTACTTC.

The genes are TRBV28 and TRBJ2-3; D not resolved. The CDR3 loop spans 12 amino acids. The germline gives CDR1 MDHEN, CDR2 SYDVKM. The V end lost 6 bases, the J end lost 6 bases, and 10 bases lay between the germline ends. Here the CDR3 DNA reads TGTGCCAGCAGAACCCCGGGCGATACGCAGTATTTT. Amino acid sequence: CASRTPGDTQYF.